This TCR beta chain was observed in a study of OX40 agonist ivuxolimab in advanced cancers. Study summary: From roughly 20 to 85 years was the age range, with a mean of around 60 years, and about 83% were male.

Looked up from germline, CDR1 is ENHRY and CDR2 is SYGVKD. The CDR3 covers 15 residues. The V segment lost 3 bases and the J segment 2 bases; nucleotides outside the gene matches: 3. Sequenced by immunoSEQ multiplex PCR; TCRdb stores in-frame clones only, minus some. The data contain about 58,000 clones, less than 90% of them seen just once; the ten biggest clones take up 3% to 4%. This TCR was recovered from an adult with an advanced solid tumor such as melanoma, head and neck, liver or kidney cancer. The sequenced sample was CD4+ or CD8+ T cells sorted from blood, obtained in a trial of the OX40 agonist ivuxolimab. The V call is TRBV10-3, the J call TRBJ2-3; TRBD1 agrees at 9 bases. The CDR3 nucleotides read TGTGCCATCAGTGACCGGGACAGGGCCACAGATACGCAGTATTTT. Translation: CAISDRDRATDTQYF.